One sample yielded the 12 T cell receptor beta chains listed below, sequenced in a study of human T cells and chemical hapten exposure (dated by TCRdb to the early 2020s). Libraries were made using RACE. The sequencing machine was a NextSeq 500. TCRdb's own reprocessing of the public reads used fastp at Q25 and MiXCR and kept productive beta chains. When rows share a CDR3 protein, they turn into one entry using the most common DNA and genes. This sample holds 150,000 to 200,000 distinct CDR3 sequences; approximately 15% were observed only once. About 1.8% of the sample is in the top ten clones. Explained via the paper, the time point label denotes: patch test 1, 2 weeks after DPC sensitization. The sample's treatment or condition, from its label and the paper: therapeutic diphenylcyclopropenone sensitization with weekly scalp DPC. Sample: whole blood, taken in connection with sensitization to the hapten diphenylcyclopropenone (DPC). The origin of the receptors is a young woman with alopecia areata. Some clones in this sample may be carry-over from other donors' samples.

The V gene is TRBV29-1, the J gene TRBJ2-7; D ambiguous. CDR1 and CDR2 from the germline V gene are SQVTM and ANQGSEA. This CDR3 is 12 amino acids long. Trimming shortened V by 4 bases and J by 3 bases, and 10 bases separated the two germline ends. CDR3 sequence (DNA): TGCAGCGTTGTCGGCGTACTCTACGAGCAGTACTTC. Translated: CSVVGVLYEQYF.

The chain carries TRBV11-2 and TRBJ2-2; TRBD2 matches at 12 bases. There are 16 residues in the CDR3. From germline, CDR1 is SGHAT and CDR2 FQNNGV. The ends lost 4 bases at V and 9 bases at J; junction bases unmatched: 9. The CDR3 loop reads CASSSRLAGEVRELFF. In DNA form, the CDR3 reads TGTGCCAGCAGCTCGCGACTAGCGGGAGAGGTTAGGGAGCTGTTTTTT.

The table lists this clonotype with many counts. V usage is TRBV20-1 and J usage is TRBJ1-1, with D maybe TRBD1 (5 bases). The CDR3 spans 12 residues. The V end lost 5 bases, the J end lost 8 bases, and 15 bases lay between the germline ends. The germline CDR1 and CDR2 sequences are DFQATT and SNEGSKA (reference sequence). This CDR3 is CSAEGLEFEAFF. The CDR3 bases are TGCAGTGCTGAGGGACTCGAGTTCGAAGCTTTCTTT.

This chain links TRBV29-1 with TRBJ1-2; D unclear. Germline CDR1 is SQVTM and CDR2 is ANQGSEA. CDR3 length equals 12 residues. Trimming removed 1 base from V and 4 bases from J, with 7 bases in between. The CDR3 sequence: CSVEVRSYGYTF. CDR3 bases: TGCAGCGTTGAAGTACGCTCCTATGGCTACACCTTC.

This clonotype occurred a few times. The chain combines TRBV6-5 with TRBJ1-1, with D tentatively TRBD1 (5 bases). CDR3 size: 15 residues. CDR1 is MNHEY, CDR2 SVGAGI, per germline. The germline V and J ends were trimmed by 0 bases and 4 bases, with 12 bases remaining between them. In nucleotides, the CDR3 is TGTGCCAGCAGTTACTCGTTGAGGGGAGCCACTGAAGCTTTCTTT. Protein sequence: CASSYSLRGATEAFF.

This clonotype came up many times. As DNA, the CDR3 is TGTGCCAGCAGTTATCGGGCGAACACTGAAGCTTTCTTT. Encoded protein: CASSYRANTEAFF. The gene calls are TRBV6-2 or TRBV6-3 and TRBJ1-1; no clear D. The CDR3 totals 13 residues. CDR1 is MNHEY, CDR2 SVGEGT, per germline. Trimming shortened V by 3 bases and J by 1 base, and 6 bases separated the two germline ends.

This clonotype was detected only a few times. The chain uses TRBV29-1 and TRBJ2-5, with a weak D call TRBD1 (6 bases). Trimming removed 8 bases from V and 1 base from J, with 20 bases in between. Germline CDR1 is SQVTM and CDR2 is ANQGSEA. The length of the CDR3 is 15 residues. The DNA for the CDR3 is TGCAGCACGCACCCCTCACAGGGAGCCCAAGAGACCCAGTACTTC. Residues: CSTHPSQGAQETQYF.

The chain carries TRBV5-1 and TRBJ1-2; 7 bases align to TRBD1. The CDR3 is made up of 14 amino acids. Trimming cost V 4 bases and J 6 bases; bases outside gene matches: 9. Germline CDR1 is SGHRS and CDR2 is YFSETQ. CDR3 nucleotides: TGCGCCAGCAGCCTATCCACAGGGGAAGATGGCTACACCTTC. This encodes CASSLSTGEDGYTF.

This clonotype was seen repeatedly, ten times or more. The chain has TRBV4-1 and TRBJ2-1, with TRBD1 identical over 7 bases. The junction had 8 bases not matched to a gene; V was cut back by 6 bases and J by 3 bases. The CDR3 has 15 amino acids. The germline V gene encodes CDR1 MGHRA and CDR2 YSYEKL. The CDR3 reads CASSLRQGSYNEQFF. In nucleotides, the CDR3 is TGCGCCAGCAGTTTGCGACAGGGCAGCTACAATGAGCAGTTCTTC.

This clonotype came up a few times. The J gene is TRBJ2-7, the V gene TRBV3-1; 7 nucleotides match TRBD2. J gave up 9 bases and V 0 bases, and 5 bases lay outside the gene matches. The CDR3 covers 13 residues. Germline CDR1 is LGHDT and CDR2 is YNNKEL (reference sequence). The CDR3: CASSQDRGVRQYF. The CDR3, as DNA: TGTGCCAGCAGCCAAGATCGGGGGGTTCGGCAGTACTTC.

The chain employs TRBV4-2 and TRBJ1-5; 11 nucleotides line up with TRBD1. The length of the CDR3 is 15 residues. Germline trimming cut 4 bases from V and 9 bases from J; bases unmatched to any gene: 8. Looked up from germline, CDR1 is LGHNA and CDR2 is YNFKEQ. CDR3 coding DNA: TGTGCCAGCAGCCCGGGACAGGGGGAATTTGGGCCCCAGCATTTT. This codes for CASSPGQGEFGPQHF.

The CDR3 loop reads CASSYRGGTNEKLFF. In DNA form, the CDR3 reads TGTGCCAGCAGTTACAGGGGCGGAACTAATGAAAAACTGTTTTTT. The rearrangement joins TRBV12-3 or TRBV12-4 to TRBJ1-4; 7 bases align to TRBD1. CDR3 length: 15 amino acids. V shed 4 bases, J shed 1 base, and the junction held 3 bases outside the gene matches.